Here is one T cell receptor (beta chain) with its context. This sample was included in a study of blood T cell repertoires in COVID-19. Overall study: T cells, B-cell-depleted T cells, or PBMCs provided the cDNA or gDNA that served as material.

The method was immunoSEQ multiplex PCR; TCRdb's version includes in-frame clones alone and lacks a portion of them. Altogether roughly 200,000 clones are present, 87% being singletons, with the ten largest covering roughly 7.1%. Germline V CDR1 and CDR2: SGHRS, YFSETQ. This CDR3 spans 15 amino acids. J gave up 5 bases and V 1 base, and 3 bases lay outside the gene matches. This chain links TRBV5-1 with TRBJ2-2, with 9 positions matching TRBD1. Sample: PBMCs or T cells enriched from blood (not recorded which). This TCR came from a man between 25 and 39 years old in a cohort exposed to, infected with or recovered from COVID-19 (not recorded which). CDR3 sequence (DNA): TGCGCCAGCAGCTTGACAGGGGGCGGAACCGGGGAGCTGTTTTTT. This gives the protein CASSLTGGGTGELFF.